The clone carrying this T cell receptor beta chain was recorded a few times. Profiling relied on immunoSEQ multiplex PCR, and the TCRdb table lists in-frame clones only, not all of them. The table has 50,000 or so clones, about 80% seen once; the top ten hold 1% to 1.5%. Time point defined: pretreatment peripheral blood. The data are from a study of PD-L1 blockade in urothelial cancer. The overall study: Samples came from 3 weeks, at the second dose, and 6 weeks into treatment. Counts from blood samples showed a median of 141,255 T cells.

Trimming pared 6 bases from V and 2 bases from J, leaving 5 bases between. Germline V gene lookup returns CDR1 SNHLY and CDR2 FYNNEI. The CDR3 is 11 amino acids. The chain has TRBV2 and TRBJ2-7; the D is unclear. The TCR comes from a man aged 45-60 years with urothelial cancer. The sequences come from PBMCs, collected around atezolizumab (anti-PD-L1) treatment. The CDR3: CASSPTYEQYF. CDR3 DNA sequence: TGTGCCAGCAGCCCCACCTACGAGCAGTACTTC. Based on the CDR3 plus reference TRBV2 and TRBJ2-7, the full variable domain is EPEVTQTPSHQVTQMGQEVILRCVPISNHLYFYWYRQILGQKVEFLVSFYNNEISEKSEIFDDQFSVERPDGSNFTLKIRSTKLEDSAMYFCASSPTYEQYFGPGTRLTVT.